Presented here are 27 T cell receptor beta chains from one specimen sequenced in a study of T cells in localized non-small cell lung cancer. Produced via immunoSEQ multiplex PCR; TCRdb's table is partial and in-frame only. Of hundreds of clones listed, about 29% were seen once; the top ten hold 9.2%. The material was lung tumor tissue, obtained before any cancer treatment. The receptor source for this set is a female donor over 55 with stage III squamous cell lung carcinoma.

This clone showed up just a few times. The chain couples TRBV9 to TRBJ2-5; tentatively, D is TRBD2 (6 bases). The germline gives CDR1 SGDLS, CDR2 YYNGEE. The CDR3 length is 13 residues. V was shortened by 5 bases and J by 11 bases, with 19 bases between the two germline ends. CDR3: CASSDYGGWTQYF. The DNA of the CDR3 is TGTGCCAGCAGTGACTATGGAGGGTGGACYCAGTACTTC.

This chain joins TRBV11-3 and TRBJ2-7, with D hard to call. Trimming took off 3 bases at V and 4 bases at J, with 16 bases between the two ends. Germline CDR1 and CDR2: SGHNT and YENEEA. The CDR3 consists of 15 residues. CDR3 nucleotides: TGTGCCAGCAGCTTTGACGGTGCCCGTTCTTACGAGCAGTACTTC. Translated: CASSFDGARSYEQYF.

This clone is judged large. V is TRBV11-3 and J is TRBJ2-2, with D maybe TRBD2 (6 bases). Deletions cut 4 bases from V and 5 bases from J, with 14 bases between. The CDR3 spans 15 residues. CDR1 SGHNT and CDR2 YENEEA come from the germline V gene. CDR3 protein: CASSSGLGGTGELFF. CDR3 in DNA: TGTGCCAGCAGCTCGGGACTTGGGGGGACCGGGGAGCTGTTTTTT.

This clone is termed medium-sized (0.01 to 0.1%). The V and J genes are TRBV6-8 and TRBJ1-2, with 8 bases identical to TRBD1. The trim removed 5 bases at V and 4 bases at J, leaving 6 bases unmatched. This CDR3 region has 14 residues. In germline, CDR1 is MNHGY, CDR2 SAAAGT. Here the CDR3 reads CASSAKTGVYGYTF. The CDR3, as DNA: TGTGCCAGCAGTGCAAAGACAGGGGTCTATGGCTACACCTTC.

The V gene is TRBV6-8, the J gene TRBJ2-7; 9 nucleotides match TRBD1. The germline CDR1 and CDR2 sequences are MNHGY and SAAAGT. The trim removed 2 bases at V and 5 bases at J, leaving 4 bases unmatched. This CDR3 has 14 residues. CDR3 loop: CASSYGTGSHEQYF. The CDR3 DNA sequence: TGTGCCAGCAGTTACGGGACAGGGTCCCACGAGCAGTACTTC.

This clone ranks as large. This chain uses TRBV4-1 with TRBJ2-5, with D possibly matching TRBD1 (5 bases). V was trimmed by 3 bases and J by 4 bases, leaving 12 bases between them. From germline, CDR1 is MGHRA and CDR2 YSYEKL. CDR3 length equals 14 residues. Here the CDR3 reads CASSHAVGVETQYF. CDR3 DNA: TGCGCCAGCAGCCATGCGGTAGGGGTAGAGACCCAGTACTTC.

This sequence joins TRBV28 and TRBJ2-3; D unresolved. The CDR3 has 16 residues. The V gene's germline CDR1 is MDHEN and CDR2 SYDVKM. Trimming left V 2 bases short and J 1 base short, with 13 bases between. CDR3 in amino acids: CASSLRTVRGTDTQYF. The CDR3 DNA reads TGTGCCAGCAGTTTAAGGACGGTGAGAGGCACAGATACGCAGTATTTT.

The CDR3: CASTYYNEQFF. CDR3 in DNA: TGTGCCAGTACCTACTACAATGAGCAGTTCTTC. The chain combines TRBV19 with TRBJ2-1; D gene uncertain. The CDR3 runs 11 residues. V was pared by 7 bases and J by 3 bases, with 4 bases between. Germline assignment: CDR1 LNHDA and CDR2 SQIVND (reference sequence).

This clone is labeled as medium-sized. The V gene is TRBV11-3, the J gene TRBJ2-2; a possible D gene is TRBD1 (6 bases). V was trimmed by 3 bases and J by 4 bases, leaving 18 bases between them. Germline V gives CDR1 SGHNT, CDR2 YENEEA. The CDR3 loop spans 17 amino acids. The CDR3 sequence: CASSLNSGQLVTGELFF. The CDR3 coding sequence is TGTGCCAGCAGCTTGAATTCAGGACAGCTCGTCACCGGGGAGCTGTTTTTT. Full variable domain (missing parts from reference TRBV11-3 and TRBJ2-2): EAGVVQSPRYKIIEKKQPVAFWCNPISGHNTLYWYLQNLGQGPELLIRYENEEAVDDSQLPKDRFSAERLKGVDSTLKIQPAELGDSAVYLCASSLNSGQLVTGELFFGEGSRLTVL.

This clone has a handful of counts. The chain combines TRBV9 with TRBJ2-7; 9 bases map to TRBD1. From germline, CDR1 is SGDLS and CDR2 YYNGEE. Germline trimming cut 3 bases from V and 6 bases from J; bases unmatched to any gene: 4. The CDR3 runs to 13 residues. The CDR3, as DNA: TGTGCCAGCAGCGGGACAGGGGACGGCGAGCAGTACTTC. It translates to CASSGTGDGEQYF.

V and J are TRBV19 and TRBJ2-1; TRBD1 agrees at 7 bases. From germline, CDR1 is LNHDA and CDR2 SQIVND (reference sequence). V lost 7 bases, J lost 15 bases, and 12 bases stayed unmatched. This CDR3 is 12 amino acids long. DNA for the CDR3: TGTGCCAGTACACCTAGGACAGGTTCCTGGTTCTTC. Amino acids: CASTPRTGSWFF.

The CDR3 DNA reads as TGTGCCTGGAGTGTACTGGAAAACACTGAAGCTTTCTTT. Its translation: CAWSVLENTEAFF. This sequence joins TRBV30 and TRBJ1-1, with D hard to call. Per the germline V gene, CDR1 is GTSNPN and CDR2 is SVGIG (reference sequence). The CDR3 sequence is 13 residues long. Trimming removed 0 bases from V and 2 bases from J, with 7 bases in between.

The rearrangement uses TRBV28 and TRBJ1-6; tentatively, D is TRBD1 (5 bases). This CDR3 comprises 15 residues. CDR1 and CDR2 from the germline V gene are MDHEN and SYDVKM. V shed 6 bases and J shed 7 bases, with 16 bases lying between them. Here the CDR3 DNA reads TGTGCCAGCAGCCTCCTGACAGAGAAAAATTCACCCCTCCACTTT. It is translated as CASSLLTEKNSPLHF. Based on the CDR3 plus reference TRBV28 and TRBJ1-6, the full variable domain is DVKVTQSSRYLVKRTGEKVFLECVQDMDHENMFWYRQDPGLGLRLIYFSYDVKMKEKGDIPEGYSVSREKKERFSLILESASTNQTSMYLCASSLLTEKNSPLHFGNGTRLTVT.

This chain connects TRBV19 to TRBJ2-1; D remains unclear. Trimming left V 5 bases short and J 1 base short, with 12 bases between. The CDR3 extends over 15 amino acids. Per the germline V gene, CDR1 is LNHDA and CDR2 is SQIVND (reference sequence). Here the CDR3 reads CASSADTKSYNEQFF. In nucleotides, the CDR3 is TGTGCCAGTAGTGCAGACACGAAGTCCTACAATGAGCAGTTCTTC.

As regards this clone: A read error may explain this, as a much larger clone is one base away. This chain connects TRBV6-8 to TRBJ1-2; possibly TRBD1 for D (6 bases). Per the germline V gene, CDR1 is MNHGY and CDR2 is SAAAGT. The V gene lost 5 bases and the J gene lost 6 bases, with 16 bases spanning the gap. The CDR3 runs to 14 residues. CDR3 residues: CASSDHRVSDGYTF. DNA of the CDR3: TGTGCCAGCAGTGACCACAGGGTTTCGGATGGCTACACCTTC.

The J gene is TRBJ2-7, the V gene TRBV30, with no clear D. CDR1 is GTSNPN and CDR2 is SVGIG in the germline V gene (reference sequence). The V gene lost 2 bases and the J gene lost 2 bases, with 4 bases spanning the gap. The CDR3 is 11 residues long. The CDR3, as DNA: TGTGCCTGGAGTACAGCCTACGAGCAGTACTTC. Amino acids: CAWSTAYEQYF.

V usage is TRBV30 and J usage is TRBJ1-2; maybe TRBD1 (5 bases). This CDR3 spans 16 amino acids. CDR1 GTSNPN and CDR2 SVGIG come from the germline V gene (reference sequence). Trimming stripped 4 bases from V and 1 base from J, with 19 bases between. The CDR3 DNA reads TGTGCCTGGATATTAGGTGTGGGACGGCTTAACTATGGCTACACCTTC. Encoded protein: CAWILGVGRLNYGYTF.

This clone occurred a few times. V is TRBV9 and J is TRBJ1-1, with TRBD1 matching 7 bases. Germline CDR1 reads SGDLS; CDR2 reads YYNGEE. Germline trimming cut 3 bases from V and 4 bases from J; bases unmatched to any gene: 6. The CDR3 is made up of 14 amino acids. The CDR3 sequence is CASSGQGLGTEAFF. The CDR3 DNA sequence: TGTGCCAGCAGCGGACAGGGATTGGGCACTGAAGCTTTCTTT. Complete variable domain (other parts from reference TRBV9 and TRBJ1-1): DSGVTQTPKHLITATGQRVTLRCSPRSGDLSVYWYQQSLDQGLQFLIQYYNGEERAKGNILERFSAQQFPDLHSELNLSSLELGDSALYFCASSGQGLGTEAFFGQGTRLTVV.

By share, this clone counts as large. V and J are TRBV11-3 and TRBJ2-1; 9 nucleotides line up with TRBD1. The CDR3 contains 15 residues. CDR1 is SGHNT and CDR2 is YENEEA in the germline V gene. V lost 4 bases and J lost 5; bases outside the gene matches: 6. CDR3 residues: CASSWGDRGNNEQFF. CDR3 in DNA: TGTGCCAGCAGCTGGGGTGACAGGGGGAACAATGAGCAGTTCTTC.

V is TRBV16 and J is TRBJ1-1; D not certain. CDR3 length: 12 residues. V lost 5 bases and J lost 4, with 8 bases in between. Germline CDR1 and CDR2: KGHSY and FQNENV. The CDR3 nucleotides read TGTGCCAGCAGCGGAAGTGTCACTGAAGCTTTCTTT. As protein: CASSGSVTEAFF.

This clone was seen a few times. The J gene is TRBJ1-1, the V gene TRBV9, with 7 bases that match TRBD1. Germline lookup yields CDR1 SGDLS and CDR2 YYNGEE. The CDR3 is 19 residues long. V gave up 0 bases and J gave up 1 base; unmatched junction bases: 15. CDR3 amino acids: CASSVGGRQGIRSNTEAFF. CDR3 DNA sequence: TGTGCCAGCAGCGTAGGTGGTCGACAGGGAATCCGATCGAACACTGAAGCTTTCTTT.

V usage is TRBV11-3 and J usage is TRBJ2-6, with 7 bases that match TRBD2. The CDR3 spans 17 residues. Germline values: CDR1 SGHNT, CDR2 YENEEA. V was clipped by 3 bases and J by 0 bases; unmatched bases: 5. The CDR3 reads CASSLGGTVSGANVLTF. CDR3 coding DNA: TGTGCCAGCAGCTTGGGAGGGACGGTCTCTGGGGCCAACGTCCTGACTTTC.

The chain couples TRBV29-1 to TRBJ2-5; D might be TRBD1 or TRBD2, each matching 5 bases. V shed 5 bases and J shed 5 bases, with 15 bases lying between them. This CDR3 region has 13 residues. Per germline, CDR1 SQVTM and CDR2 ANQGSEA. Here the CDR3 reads CSVPGPGAETQYF. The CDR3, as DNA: TGCAGCGTTCCTGGGCCCGGGGCGGAGACCCAGTACTTC.

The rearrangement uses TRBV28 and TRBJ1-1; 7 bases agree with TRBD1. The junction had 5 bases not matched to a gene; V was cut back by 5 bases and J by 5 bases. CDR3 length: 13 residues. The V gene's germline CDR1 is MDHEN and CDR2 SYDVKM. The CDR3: CASSRQGWTEAFF. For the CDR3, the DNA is TGTGCCAGCAGTCGACAGGGATGGACTGAAGCTTTCTTT.

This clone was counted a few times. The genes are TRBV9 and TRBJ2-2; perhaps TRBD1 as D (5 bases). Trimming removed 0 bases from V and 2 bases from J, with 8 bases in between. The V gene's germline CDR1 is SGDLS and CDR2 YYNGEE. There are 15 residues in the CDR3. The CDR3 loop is CASSVARGNTGELFF. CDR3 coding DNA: TGTGCCAGCAGCGTAGCTAGGGGAAACACCGGGGAGCTGTTTTTT.

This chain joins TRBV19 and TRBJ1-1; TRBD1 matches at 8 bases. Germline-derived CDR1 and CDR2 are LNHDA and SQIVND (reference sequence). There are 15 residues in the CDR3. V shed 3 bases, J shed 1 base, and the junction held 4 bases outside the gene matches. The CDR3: CASSIYGTGNTEAFF. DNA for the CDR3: TGTGCCAGTAGTATCTACGGGACAGGGAACACTGAAGCTTTCTTT.

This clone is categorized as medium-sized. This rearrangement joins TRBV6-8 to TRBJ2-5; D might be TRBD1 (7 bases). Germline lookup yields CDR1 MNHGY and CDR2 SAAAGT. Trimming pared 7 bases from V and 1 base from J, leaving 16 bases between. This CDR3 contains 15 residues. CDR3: CASTRRGDFQETQYF. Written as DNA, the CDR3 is TGTGCCAGCACCCGCAGGGGGGACTTCCAAGAGACCCAGTACTTC.